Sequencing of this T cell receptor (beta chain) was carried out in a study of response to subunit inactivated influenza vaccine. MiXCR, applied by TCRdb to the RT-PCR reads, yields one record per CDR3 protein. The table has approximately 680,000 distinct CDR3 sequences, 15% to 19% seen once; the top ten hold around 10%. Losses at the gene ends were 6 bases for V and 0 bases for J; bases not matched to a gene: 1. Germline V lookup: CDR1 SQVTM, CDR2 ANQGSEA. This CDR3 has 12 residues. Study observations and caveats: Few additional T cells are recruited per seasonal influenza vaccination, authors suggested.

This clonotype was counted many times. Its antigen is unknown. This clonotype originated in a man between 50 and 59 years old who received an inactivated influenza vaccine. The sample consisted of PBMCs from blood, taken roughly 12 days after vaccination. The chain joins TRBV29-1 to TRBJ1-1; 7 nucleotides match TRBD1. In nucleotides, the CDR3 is TGCAGCGTGACAGGGATGAACACTGAAGCTTTCTTT. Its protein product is CSVTGMNTEAFF.